What follows are 10 T cell receptor beta chains derived from one specimen sequenced in a study of T cells in Graves' hyperthyroidism and ophthalmopathy. Amplification of TCR beta CDR3 regions was performed using RNA transcripts as template. TCR CDR3 regions were first amplified by RT-PCR with HTBI primers. TCRdb redid the calling of the multiplex PCR reads with MiXCR, one entry per CDR3 protein. The sample lists around 300,000 distinct CDR3 sequences, under 30% occurring once. The sample was blood. The receptors shown here come from a middle-aged man with Graves' hyperthyroidism that later progressed to Graves' ophthalmopathy.

The sample holds many counts of this clonotype. The genes are TRBV15 and TRBJ1-3; unclear D gene. This CDR3 spans 15 amino acids. Germline CDR1 and CDR2: LNHNV and YYDKDF (reference sequence). Trimming left V 0 bases short and J 4 bases short, with 10 bases between. CDR3 in amino acids: CATSRDGRQGNTIYF. CDR3 DNA: TGTGCCACCAGCAGAGACGGGCGGCAGGGAAACACCATATATTTT. The full variable domain, completed using reference TRBV15 and TRBJ1-3, is DAMVIQNPRYQVTQFGKPVTLSCSQTLNHNVMYWYQQKSSQAPKLLFHYYDKDFNNEADTPDNFQSRRPNTSFCFLDIRSPGLGDTAMYLCATSRDGRQGNTIYFGEGSWLTVV.

The chain links TRBV30 to TRBJ2-7; D gene ambiguous. The CDR3 is made up of 12 amino acids. V was cut by 0 bases and J by 4 bases, with 7 bases left in between. Germline V gives CDR1 GTSNPN, CDR2 SVGIG (reference sequence). CDR3 amino acids: CAWSVSVYEQYF. As DNA, the CDR3 is TGTGCCTGGAGTGTATCTGTGTACGAGCAGTACTTC.

V and J are TRBV5-1 and TRBJ2-2; 10 nucleotides line up with TRBD2. This CDR3 is built from 15 residues. The junction had 2 bases not matched to a gene; V was cut back by 2 bases and J by 4 bases. Germline loops: CDR1 SGHRS, CDR2 YFSETQ. CDR3 DNA: TGCGCCAGCAGCTTTTCTAGCGGGAGCACCGGGGAGCTGTTTTTT. This codes for CASSFSSGSTGELFF.

This clonotype was picked up many times. The chain joins TRBV10-2 to TRBJ2-5, with D possibly called TRBD1 or TRBD2 (5 bases each). Trimming pared 2 bases from V and 1 base from J, leaving 17 bases between. Per the germline V gene, CDR1 is WSHSY and CDR2 is SAAADI. The CDR3 contains 17 residues. CDR3 in amino acids: CASSEGKGDRFQETQYF. The CDR3 DNA reads TGCGCCAGCAGTGAGGGGAAAGGGGACCGTTTCCAAGAGACCCAGTACTTC.

In its sample, this clonotype was seen many times. V is TRBV11-2 and J is TRBJ2-7; 12 positions match TRBD2. V dropped 5 bases and J dropped 6; count of bases not matched to a gene: 8. The CDR3 is made up of 15 amino acids. Germline V gene data show CDR1 as SGHAT and CDR2 as FQNNGV. CDR3 in DNA: TGTGCCAGCAGCGGGCTAGCGGGAGGGCGATTCGAGCAGTACTTC. Its protein product is CASSGLAGGRFEQYF.

This chain connects TRBV11-1 to TRBJ2-2; D might be TRBD1 (5 bases). Germline V gene lookup returns CDR1 SGHAT and CDR2 FQDESV (reference sequence). Trimming removed 3 bases from V and 2 bases from J, with 22 bases in between. The CDR3 consists of 19 residues. The chain's CDR3 is CASSLRLRAGISNTGELFF. As DNA, the CDR3 is TGTGCCAGCAGCTTGCGGTTGCGTGCAGGGATTTCCAACACCGGGGAGCTGTTTTTT.

This clonotype was recorded at least ten times. This chain joins TRBV12-3 or TRBV12-4 and TRBJ2-5, with D possibly matching TRBD1 (5 bases). The CDR3 is 15 residues long. The V end lost 3 bases, the J end lost 4 bases, and 15 bases lay between the germline ends. The CDR3 spells CASSFGSGKRETQYF. As DNA, the CDR3 is TGTGCCAGCAGTTTTGGTTCAGGGAAACGAGAGACCCAGTACTTC.

The chain joins TRBV11-3 to TRBJ1-2; D is unresolved. Germline V CDR1 and CDR2: SGHNT, YENEEA. The ends were cut back, 3 bases at V and 4 bases at J, with 15 bases in the middle. This CDR3 has 15 amino acids. The CDR3 is CASSFGRGVSYGYTF. The CDR3 region has the DNA TGTGCCAGCAGCTTCGGACGGGGAGTGAGCTATGGCTACACCTTC.

This clonotype was observed at least ten times. This chain links TRBV19 with TRBJ1-6; 8 nucleotides align to TRBD1. J lost 7 bases, V lost 8 bases, and 4 bases had no gene match. CDR3 size: 13 residues. CDR1 and CDR2 from the germline V gene are LNHDA and SQIVND (reference sequence). The chain's CDR3 is CASWNRGNSPLHF. CDR3 nucleotide sequence: TGTGCCAGTTGGAACAGGGGGAATTCACCCCTCCACTTT.

The chain joins TRBV11-2 to TRBJ2-5; D unclear. The CDR3 sequence is 14 residues long. V lost 0 bases and J 5 bases, leaving 10 bases between the germline ends. Germline values: CDR1 SGHAT, CDR2 FQNNGV. CDR3 region: CASSLDQAGETQYF. The DNA of the CDR3 is TGTGCCAGCAGCTTAGATCAGGCCGGGGAGACCCAGTACTTC.